Listed below are T cell receptor beta chains from one sample, sequenced in a study of cytomegalovirus exposure and HLA in healthy donors. TCRdb's table, derived via immunoSEQ multiplex PCR, lists solely in-frame clones and lacks some. The sample records over 90,000 clones, approximately 77% being singletons. Input material: PBMCs. These receptors were collected from a male donor in good health and CMV-seropositive. CDR3s include the opening cysteine and the closing phenylalanine or tryptophan. D genes are given only for firm matches. Not all rows give a size; the values are once, few, many and, for expanded clones, a class.

J gene,clone size,V gene,D gene,CDR3 DNA,CDR3 protein
TRBJ2-7,-,TRBV29-1,TRBD1,TGCAGCGTTTGGGGACAGGGTAGCCACGAGCAGTACTTC,CSVWGQGSHEQYF
TRBJ1-2,-,TRBV14,-,TGTGCCAGCAGCCACAGGGGTAACTATGGCTACACCTTC,CASSHRGNYGYTF
TRBJ2-1,-,TRBV19,TRBD2,TGTGCCAGTAGTGTATCCCGGGGAGGGGACGGTGAGCAGTTCTTC,CASSVSRGGDGEQFF
TRBJ2-7,-,TRBV7-2,TRBD1,TGTGCCAGCAGCTTAGCGCTGGGACAGGGCTACGAGCAGTACTTC,CASSLALGQGYEQYF
TRBJ2-2,once,TRBV7-3,-,TGTGCCAGCAGCCCCAGCCCAGGGAACACCGGGGAGCTGTTTTTT,CASSPSPGNTGELFF
TRBJ2-7,-,TRBV7-2,-,TGTGCCAGCAGCTTAGGTCACTTCGACGAGCAGTACTTC,CASSLGHFDEQYF
TRBJ2-1,-,TRBV7-9,TRBD2,TGTGCCAGCAGCCCCCGACTAGCGGGAGAAAAGAGTAATGAGCAGTTCTTC,CASSPRLAGEKSNEQFF
TRBJ2-2,-,TRBV11-3,TRBD1,TGTGCCAGCAGCTTAGGACAGGGACACGGGGAGCTGTTTTTT,CASSLGQGHGELFF
TRBJ1-4,-,TRBV9,-,TGTGCCAGCAGCGTTGGTTTGAGAGGAACTAATGAAAAACTGTTTTTT,CASSVGLRGTNEKLFF
TRBJ1-1,-,TRBV7-7,TRBD1,TGTGCCAGCAGCTCCCTACAGGGGACTGAAGCTTTCTTT,CASSSLQGTEAFF
TRBJ2-5,-,TRBV7-9,-,TGTGCCAGCAGCTCCTTGACGGGGATGCGAGAGACCCAGTACTTC,CASSSLTGMRETQYF
TRBJ2-1,-,TRBV7-6,TRBD1,TGTGCCAGCAGCTTGGGACAGGGCTTGGTCGATGAGCAGTTCTTC,CASSLGQGLVDEQFF
TRBJ2-1,few,TRBV4-2,-,TGTGCCAGCAGCCAAGGGGGCGGGACCCCCTACAATGAGCAGTTCTTC,CASSQGGGTPYNEQFF
TRBJ2-7,-,TRBV7-9,TRBD1,TGTGCCAGCAGCTTAGGACAGGGAAATCGCCACGAGCAGTACTTC,CASSLGQGNRHEQYF
TRBJ1-1,-,TRBV28,TRBD1,TGTGCCAGCATCCCAGGGGGATGGACCATGAACACTGAAGCTTTCTTT,CASIPGGWTMNTEAFF
TRBJ2-1,few,TRBV6-1,-,TGTGCCAGCAGTGGAGGAGGTTTTTACAATGAGCAGTTCTTC,CASSGGGFYNEQFF
TRBJ1-3,-,TRBV18,TRBD1,TGTGCCAGCTCGGACAGGGGAAGCTCTGGAAACACCATATATTTT,CASSDRGSSGNTIYF
TRBJ2-2,-,TRBV5-6,-,TGTGCCAGCAGCTTGGAAGGGGGACGGACCGGGGAGCTGTTTTTT,CASSLEGGRTGELFF
TRBJ2-7,-,TRBV20-1,-,TGCAGTGCTAGAGATCGCGAGCAGTACTTC,CSARDREQYF
TRBJ2-1,-,TRBV28,-,TGTGCCAGCAGTTCAGAGGGGGACAATGAGCAGTTCTTC,CASSSEGDNEQFF
TRBJ2-3,-,TRBV21-1,-,TGTGCCAGCAGCAACGGGGGGGGCGGGCCACCGGAAGGGCACACAGATACGCAGTATTTT,CASSNGGGGPPEGHTDTQYF
TRBJ1-1,few,TRBV21-1,-,TGTGCCAGCAGCTCACCCGGGTACAACACTGAAGCTTTCTTT,CASSSPGYNTEAFF
TRBJ1-5,-,TRBV28,TRBD1,TGTGCCAGCAGGGGACAGGGAGGACAGCCCCAGCATTTT,CASRGQGGQPQHF
TRBJ2-7,-,TRBV18,-,TGTGCCAGCTCACCGCTACCACGCACAGGGAATTTCTACGAGCAGTACTTC,CASSPLPRTGNFYEQYF
TRBJ2-3,-,TRBV7-3,-,TGTGCCAGCAGCTCTGGAGCGTGGGATACGCAGTATTTT,CASSSGAWDTQYF
TRBJ2-6,-,TRBV28,-,TGTGCCAGCAGTCCTTTAGAACCCGAAAGCTCTGGGGCCAACGTCCTGACTTTC,CASSPLEPESSGANVLTF
TRBJ2-3,once,TRBV9,TRBD1,TGTGCCAGCAGCGCAGGGACAGGGACATCCACAGATACGCAGTATTTT,CASSAGTGTSTDTQYF
TRBJ1-2,-,TRBV18,-,TGTGCCAGCTCACCACGAGTGAGTCAGGATTGTACCTTC,CASSPRVSQDCTF
TRBJ2-1,-,TRBV15,TRBD1,TGTGCCACCAGCAGAGAGGACAGGGGTTACAATGAGCAGTTCTTC,CATSREDRGYNEQFF
TRBJ1-5,once,TRBV29-1,-,TGCAGCGTGACGACAGGATATAGCAATCAGCCCCAGCATTTT,CSVTTGYSNQPQHF
TRBJ2-7,-,TRBV23-1,-,TGCGCCAGCAGTCGTCGAAGGGGGGGGACCCCCTACGAGCAGTACTTC,CASSRRRGGTPYEQYF
TRBJ2-5,-,TRBV7-3,TRBD2,TGTGCCAGCAGCTCTGGACTAGCGGGAGAAGAGACCCAGTACTTC,CASSSGLAGEETQYF
TRBJ1-5,few,TRBV6-1,-,TGTGCCAGCAGTGAGGTCCCCGGGAATCAGCCCCAGCATTTT,CASSEVPGNQPQHF
TRBJ2-3,-,TRBV5-1,TRBD2,TGCGCCAGCTTCCCCGGGGGTAGCGGGAGTGGGGATACGCAGTATTTT,CASFPGGSGSGDTQYF
TRBJ2-1,once,TRBV5-1,TRBD2,TGCGCCAGCAGCTTGTCACTAGCGGGAATCTACAATGAGCAGTTCTTC,CASSLSLAGIYNEQFF
TRBJ1-2,-,TRBV18,TRBD1,TGTGCCAGCTCACCGACCGAGGGGGCACCCTATGGCTACACCTTC,CASSPTEGAPYGYTF
TRBJ2-7,-,TRBV7-9,TRBD2,TGTTCCAGTCAGGACACAGGACTAGCGGGAGCTTACGAGCAGTACTTC,CSSQDTGLAGAYEQYF
TRBJ1-1,-,TRBV2,-,TGTGCCAGCAGGTTAGACAGAAGCACTGAAGCTTTCTTT,CASRLDRSTEAFF
TRBJ1-5,-,TRBV5-1,-,TGCGCCAGCAGCTTGTCTGGACAGATTAGCAATCAGCCCCAGCATTTT,CASSLSGQISNQPQHF
TRBJ1-1,-,TRBV7-6,-,TGTGCCAGCAGCTTGCGTACGGGGATGGGAGTAACAACTGAAGCTTTCTTT,CASSLRTGMGVTTEAFF
TRBJ2-3,few,TRBV7-9,TRBD2,TGTGCCAGCAGCTCGACCGGACGGCTAGCGGGACACCCAGATACGCAGTATTTT,CASSSTGRLAGHPDTQYF
TRBJ2-2,-,TRBV19,-,TGTGCCAGTAGCCCGTGGGGGCGGGAGTCCGACGAGCTGTTTTTT,CASSPWGRESDELFF
TRBJ2-7,-,TRBV5-1,TRBD2,TGCGCCAGCAGCCCGGGACTAGCGGGAATAGCCTACGAGCAGTACTTC,CASSPGLAGIAYEQYF
TRBJ2-1,-,TRBV9,TRBD1,TGTGCCAGCAGCGTAGATGGGACAGGGGCCTACAATGAGCAGTTCTTC,CASSVDGTGAYNEQFF
TRBJ2-3,once,TRBV7-2,-,TGTGCCAGCAGCTTAAAGCGGCTCGGGGATACGCAGTATTTT,CASSLKRLGDTQYF
TRBJ2-7,-,TRBV7-9,TRBD1,TGTGCCAGCAGCTCAGCCAGTAGGGGGCTTTACGAGCAGTACTTC,CASSSASRGLYEQYF
TRBJ2-2,-,TRBV5-1,TRBD1,TGCGCCAGCAGCCAACGCAGACAGGGGGACACCGGGGAGCTGTTTTTT,CASSQRRQGDTGELFF
TRBJ1-2,few,TRBV28,-,TGTGCCAGCAGTCCCGGACAGAACCGCTATGGCTACACCTTC,CASSPGQNRYGYTF
TRBJ2-7,-,TRBV5-1,-,TGCGCCAGCAGCCCATACACAGGGTTCGGACCCTACGAGCAGTACTTC,CASSPYTGFGPYEQYF
TRBJ1-2,-,TRBV7-9,-,TGTGCCAGCAGCTTGGGCAGGCCTATCTATGGCTACACCTTC,CASSLGRPIYGYTF
TRBJ2-5,-,TRBV7-3,TRBD2,TGTGCCAGCAGCTCCCCGACTAGCCCAGAGACCCAGTACTTC,CASSSPTSPETQYF
TRBJ2-3,-,TRBV21-1,-,TGTGCCAGCAGATTCCGCGAAGCGGAGGAGGGTAGCGCAGATACGCAGTATTTT,CASRFREAEEGSADTQYF
TRBJ2-3,once,TRBV7-2,TRBD1,TGTGCCAGCAGCTCAGGGGGCGCAGATACGCAGTATTTT,CASSSGGADTQYF
TRBJ2-3,-,TRBV18,-,TGTGCCAGCTTACCCCCGGGTGGACAAGTACCCACAGATACGCAGTATTTT,CASLPPGGQVPTDTQYF
TRBJ1-1,few,TRBV19,-,TGTGCCAGTAGCCTACAAGCCTGGAGGGTACCGAACACTGAAGCTTTCTTT,CASSLQAWRVPNTEAFF
TRBJ1-6,-,TRBV6-5,TRBD1,TGTGCCAGCAGTTACGACAGGGTGCGGATACCACCCCTCCACTTT,CASSYDRVRIPPLHF
TRBJ2-7,-,TRBV21-1,-,TGTGCCAGCAGCAAAGCGCTTTTGGGGGTAGCGGGATGGTACGAGCAGTACTTC,CASSKALLGVAGWYEQYF